Detailed here is one T cell receptor (beta chain). Its target is not known. The entry originates in a study of shared clonotypes between healthy human individuals. The overall study: There were three CD4 naive, three CD4 memory, two CD8 naive and one CD8 memory plates per donor.

Each replicate PCR on the sorted subsets used about 220 ng DNA (approximately 33,000 T cell genomes). Profiling relied on immunoSEQ multiplex PCR, and the TCRdb table lists in-frame clones only, not all of them. The profile shows about 1.9 million clones, 85% to 95% of them singletons. Terminally differentiated effector memory CD45RA+ cells were left out of the naive CD8 fraction, which was CD45RO-negative and positively selected for CCR7. Germline CDR1 and CDR2: LGHNA and YSLEER. After removal of 0 bases from V and 1 base from J, the junction contained 3 bases not matched to a gene. CDR3 length: 16 amino acids. Whole-study results and caveats: Relative to clonotypes present in all four donors, those not shared had lower generation probabilities.

The TCR comes from a man between 18 and 29 years old in good health. Some clones in this sample may be carry-over from other donors' samples. The sequencing sample was made of naive CD8+ T cells from PBMCs. The gene calls are TRBV4-3 and TRBJ1-3, with 7 nucleotides matching TRBD1. The CDR3 nucleotides are TGCGCCAGCAGCCAAGATCCCAGGGGGTCTGGAAACACCATATATTTT. It is translated as CASSQDPRGSGNTIYF.